The clone carrying this T cell receptor (beta chain) showed up many times. The antigen remains undetermined. Per sequencing run, 15-18 subjects together gave over 170 million TCR-beta sequences. MiXCR, run by TCRdb on the 5' RACE reads, gives a single entry per CDR3 protein. The sample has 45,000 to 55,000 distinct CDR3 sequences, over 5.5% seen once. These data are taken from a study of neurological immune-mediated disorders. The CDR3 covers 18 residues. Germline V gene data show CDR1 as SGHTA and CDR2 as FQGNSA. V gave up 4 bases and J gave up 0 bases, with 21 bases separating them. Findings of the study overall: When grouped phylogenetically, the repertoires of 18 of the 34 multiple sclerosis patients fell together in one related-CDR3 cluster, which is a possible signature. The study found the most TCR clonal expansion in HTLV-1-associated myelopathy and the least in multiple sclerosis, below healthy controls.

The chain is built from TRBV7-2 and TRBJ1-1; D not resolved. The specimen sequenced was CD4+ T cells from blood. The TCR sequence derives from a woman under 30 with multiple sclerosis. The CDR3 is CASSSDPIRVGLNTEAFF. CDR3 nucleotide sequence: TGTGCCAGCAGCTCAGATCCGATCCGCGTCGGGTTGAACACTGAAGCTTTCTTT.